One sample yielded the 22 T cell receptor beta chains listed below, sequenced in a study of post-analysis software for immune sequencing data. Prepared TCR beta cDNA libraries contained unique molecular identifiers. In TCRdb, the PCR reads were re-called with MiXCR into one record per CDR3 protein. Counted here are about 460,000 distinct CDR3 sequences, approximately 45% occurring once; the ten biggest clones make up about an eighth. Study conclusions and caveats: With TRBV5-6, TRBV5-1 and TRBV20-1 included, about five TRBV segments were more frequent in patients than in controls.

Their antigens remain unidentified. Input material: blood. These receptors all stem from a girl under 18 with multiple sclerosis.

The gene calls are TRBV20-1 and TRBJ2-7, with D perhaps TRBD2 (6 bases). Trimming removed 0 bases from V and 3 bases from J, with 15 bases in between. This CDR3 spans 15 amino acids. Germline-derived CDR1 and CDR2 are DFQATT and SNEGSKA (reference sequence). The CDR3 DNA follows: TGCAGTGCTAGAGATCTGGGGCGGGGCGACTACGAGCAGTACTTC. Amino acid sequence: CSARDLGRGDYEQYF.

The CDR3 nucleotides are TGCAGCGTTGAAGGTCCCTTCCGGGGTGAAGCTTTCTTT. Translating gives CSVEGPFRGEAFF. This chain uses TRBV29-1 with TRBJ1-1, with no clear D. CDR3 length: 13 residues. With 1 base removed from V and 7 bases from J, the gap between germline ends came to 13 bases. The germline V gene encodes CDR1 SQVTM and CDR2 ANQGSEA.

Here the CDR3 reads CSVKGTWYNEQFF. Written as DNA, the CDR3 is TGCAGCGTTAAAGGGACCTGGTACAATGAGCAGTTCTTC. The J gene is TRBJ2-1, the V gene TRBV29-1; D possibly uses TRBD1 or TRBD2 (5 bases each). Trimming cost V 5 bases and J 4 bases, with 12 bases left between them. The CDR3 length is 13 residues. Looked up from germline, CDR1 is SQVTM and CDR2 is ANQGSEA.

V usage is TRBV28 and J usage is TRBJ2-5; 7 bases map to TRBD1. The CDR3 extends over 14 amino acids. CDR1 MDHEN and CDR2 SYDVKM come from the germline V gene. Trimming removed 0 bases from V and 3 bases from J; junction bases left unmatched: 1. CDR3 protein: CASSLWGTEETQYF. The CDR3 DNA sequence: TGTGCCAGCAGTTTATGGGGGACAGAAGAGACCCAGTACTTC.

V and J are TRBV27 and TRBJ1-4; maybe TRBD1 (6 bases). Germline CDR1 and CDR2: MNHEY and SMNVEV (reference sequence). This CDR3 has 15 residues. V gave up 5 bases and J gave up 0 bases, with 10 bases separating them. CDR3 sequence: CASSGRTATNEKLFF. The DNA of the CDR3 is TGTGCCAGCAGTGGGCGGACAGCAACTAATGAAAAACTGTTTTTT.

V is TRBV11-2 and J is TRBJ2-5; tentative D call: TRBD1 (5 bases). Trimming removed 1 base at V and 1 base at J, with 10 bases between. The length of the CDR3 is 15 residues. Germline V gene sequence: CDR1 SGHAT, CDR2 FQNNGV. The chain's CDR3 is CASSLGRDLQETQYF. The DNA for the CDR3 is TGTGCCAGCAGCTTAGGCAGGGATCTCCAAGAGACCCAGTACTTC.

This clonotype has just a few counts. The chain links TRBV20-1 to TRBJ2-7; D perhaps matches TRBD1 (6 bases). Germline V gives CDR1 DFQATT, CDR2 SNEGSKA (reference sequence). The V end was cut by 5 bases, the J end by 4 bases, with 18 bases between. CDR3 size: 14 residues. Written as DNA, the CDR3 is TGCAGTGCTCATCGACAGGACCCCGGGTACGAGCAGTACTTC. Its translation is CSAHRQDPGYEQYF.

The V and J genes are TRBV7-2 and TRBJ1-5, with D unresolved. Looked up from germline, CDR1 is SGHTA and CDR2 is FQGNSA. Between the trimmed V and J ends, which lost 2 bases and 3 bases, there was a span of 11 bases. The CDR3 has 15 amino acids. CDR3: CASSLNRLLNQPQHF. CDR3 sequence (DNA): TGTGCCAGCAGCTTAAACAGACTTCTCAATCAGCCCCAGCATTTT.

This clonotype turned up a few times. CDR3 nucleotides: TGTGCCAGCAGCGTATTGGTTGGTACAGATACGCAGTATTTT. Protein product: CASSVLVGTDTQYF. The V call is TRBV9, the J call TRBJ2-3; D gene uncertain. This CDR3 has 14 amino acids. V was trimmed by 1 base and J by 3 bases, leaving 9 bases between them. From germline, CDR1 is SGDLS and CDR2 YYNGEE.

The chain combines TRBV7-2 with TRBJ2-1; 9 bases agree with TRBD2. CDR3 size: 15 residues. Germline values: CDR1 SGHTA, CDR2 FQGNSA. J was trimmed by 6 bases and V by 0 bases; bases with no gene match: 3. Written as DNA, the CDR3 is TGTGCCAGCAGCTTAGCGGGGACTAGCTTCAATGAGCAGTTCTTC. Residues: CASSLAGTSFNEQFF.

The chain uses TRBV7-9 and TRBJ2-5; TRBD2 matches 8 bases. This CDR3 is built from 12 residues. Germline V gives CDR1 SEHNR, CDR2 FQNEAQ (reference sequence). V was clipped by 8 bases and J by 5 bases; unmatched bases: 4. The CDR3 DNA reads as TGTGCCAGCCGTCGGGGGGGGGAGACCCAGTACTTC. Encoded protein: CASRRGGETQYF.

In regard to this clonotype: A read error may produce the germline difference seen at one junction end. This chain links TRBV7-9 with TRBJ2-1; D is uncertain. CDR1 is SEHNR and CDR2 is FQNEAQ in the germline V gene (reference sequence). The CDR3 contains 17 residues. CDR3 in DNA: TGTGCCAGCAGCTTACGAAGCGCCCCGAGCTCCTACAGTGAGCAGTTCTTC. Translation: CASSLRSAPSSYSEQFF.

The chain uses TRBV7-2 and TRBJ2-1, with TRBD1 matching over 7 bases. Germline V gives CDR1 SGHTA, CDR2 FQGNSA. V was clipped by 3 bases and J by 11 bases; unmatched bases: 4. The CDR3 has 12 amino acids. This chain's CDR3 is CASSFDRVKQFF. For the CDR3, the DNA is TGTGCCAGCAGCTTTGACAGGGTTAAGCAGTTCTTC.

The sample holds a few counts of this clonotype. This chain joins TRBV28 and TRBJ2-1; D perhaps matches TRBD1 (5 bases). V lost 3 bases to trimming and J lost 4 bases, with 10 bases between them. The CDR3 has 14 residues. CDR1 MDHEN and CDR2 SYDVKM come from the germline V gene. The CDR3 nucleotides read TGTGCCAGCAGTTTCGACAGAAAGTACAATGAGCAGTTCTTC. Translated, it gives CASSFDRKYNEQFF.

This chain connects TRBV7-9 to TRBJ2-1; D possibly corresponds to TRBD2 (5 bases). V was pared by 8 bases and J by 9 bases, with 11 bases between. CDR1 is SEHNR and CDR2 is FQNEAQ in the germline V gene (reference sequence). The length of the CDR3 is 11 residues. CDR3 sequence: CASLGSFEQFF. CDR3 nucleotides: TGTGCCAGCCTGGGGAGTTTTGAGCAGTTCTTC. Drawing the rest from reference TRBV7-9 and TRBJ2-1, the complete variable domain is DTGVSQNPRHKITKRGQNVTFRCDPISEHNRLYWYRQTLGQGPEFLTYFQNEAQLEKSRLLSDRFSAERPKGSFSTLEIQRTEQGDSAMYLCASLGSFEQFFGPGTRLTVL.

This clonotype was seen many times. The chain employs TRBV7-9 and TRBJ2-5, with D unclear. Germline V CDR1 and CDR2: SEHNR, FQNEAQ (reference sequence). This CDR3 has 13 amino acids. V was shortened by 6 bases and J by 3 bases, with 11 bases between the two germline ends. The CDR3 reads CASRKDGKETQYF. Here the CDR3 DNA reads TGTGCCAGCAGGAAGGACGGTAAAGAGACCCAGTACTTC.

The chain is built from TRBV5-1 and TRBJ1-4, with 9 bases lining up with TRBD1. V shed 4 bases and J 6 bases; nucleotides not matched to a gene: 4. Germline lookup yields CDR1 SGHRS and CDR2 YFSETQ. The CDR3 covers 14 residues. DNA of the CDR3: TGCGCCAGCAGCCCGGGACAGGGAGATGAAAAACTGTTTTTT. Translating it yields CASSPGQGDEKLFF.

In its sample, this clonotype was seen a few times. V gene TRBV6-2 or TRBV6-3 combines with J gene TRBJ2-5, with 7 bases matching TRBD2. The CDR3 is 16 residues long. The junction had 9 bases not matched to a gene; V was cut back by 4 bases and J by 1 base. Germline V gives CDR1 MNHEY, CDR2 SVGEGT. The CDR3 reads CASSLVVAGLQETQYF. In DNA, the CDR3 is TGTGCCAGCAGTTTGGTGGTAGCGGGTCTCCAAGAGACCCAGTACTTC.

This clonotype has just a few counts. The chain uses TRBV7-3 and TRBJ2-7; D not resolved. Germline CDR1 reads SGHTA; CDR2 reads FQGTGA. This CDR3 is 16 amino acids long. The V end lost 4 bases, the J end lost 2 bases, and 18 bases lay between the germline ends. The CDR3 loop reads CASSSQRPWGTYEQYF. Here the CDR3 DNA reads TGTGCCAGCAGCTCCCAAAGACCGTGGGGTACCTACGAGCAGTACTTC. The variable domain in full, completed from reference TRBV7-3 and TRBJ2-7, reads GAGVSQTPSNKVTEKGKYVELRCDPISGHTALYWYRQSLGQGPEFLIYFQGTGAADDSGLPNDRFFAVRPEGSVSTLKIQRTERGDSAVYLCASSSQRPWGTYEQYFGPGTRLTVT.

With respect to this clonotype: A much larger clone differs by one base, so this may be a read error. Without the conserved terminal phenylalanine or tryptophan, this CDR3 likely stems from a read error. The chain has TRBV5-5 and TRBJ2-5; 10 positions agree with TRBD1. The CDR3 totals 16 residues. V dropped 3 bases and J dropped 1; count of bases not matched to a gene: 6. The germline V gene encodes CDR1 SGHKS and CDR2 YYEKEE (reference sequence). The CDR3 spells CASSWGGQGPQETQYC. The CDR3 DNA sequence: TGTGCCAGCAGCTGGGGGGGACAGGGGCCCCAAGAGACCCAGTACTGC.

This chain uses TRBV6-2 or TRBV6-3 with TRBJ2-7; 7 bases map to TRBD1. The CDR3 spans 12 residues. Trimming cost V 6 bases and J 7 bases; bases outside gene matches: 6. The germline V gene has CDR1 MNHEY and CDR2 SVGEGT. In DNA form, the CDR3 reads TGTGCCAGCAGCAGGGGGTGGAATGAGCAGTACTTC. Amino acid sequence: CASSRGWNEQYF.

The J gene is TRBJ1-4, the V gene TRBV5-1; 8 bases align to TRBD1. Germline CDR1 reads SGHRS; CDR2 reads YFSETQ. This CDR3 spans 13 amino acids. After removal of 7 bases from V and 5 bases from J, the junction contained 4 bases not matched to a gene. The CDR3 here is CASGDRINEKLFF. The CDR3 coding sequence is TGCGCCAGCGGGGACAGGATAAATGAAAAACTGTTTTTT.